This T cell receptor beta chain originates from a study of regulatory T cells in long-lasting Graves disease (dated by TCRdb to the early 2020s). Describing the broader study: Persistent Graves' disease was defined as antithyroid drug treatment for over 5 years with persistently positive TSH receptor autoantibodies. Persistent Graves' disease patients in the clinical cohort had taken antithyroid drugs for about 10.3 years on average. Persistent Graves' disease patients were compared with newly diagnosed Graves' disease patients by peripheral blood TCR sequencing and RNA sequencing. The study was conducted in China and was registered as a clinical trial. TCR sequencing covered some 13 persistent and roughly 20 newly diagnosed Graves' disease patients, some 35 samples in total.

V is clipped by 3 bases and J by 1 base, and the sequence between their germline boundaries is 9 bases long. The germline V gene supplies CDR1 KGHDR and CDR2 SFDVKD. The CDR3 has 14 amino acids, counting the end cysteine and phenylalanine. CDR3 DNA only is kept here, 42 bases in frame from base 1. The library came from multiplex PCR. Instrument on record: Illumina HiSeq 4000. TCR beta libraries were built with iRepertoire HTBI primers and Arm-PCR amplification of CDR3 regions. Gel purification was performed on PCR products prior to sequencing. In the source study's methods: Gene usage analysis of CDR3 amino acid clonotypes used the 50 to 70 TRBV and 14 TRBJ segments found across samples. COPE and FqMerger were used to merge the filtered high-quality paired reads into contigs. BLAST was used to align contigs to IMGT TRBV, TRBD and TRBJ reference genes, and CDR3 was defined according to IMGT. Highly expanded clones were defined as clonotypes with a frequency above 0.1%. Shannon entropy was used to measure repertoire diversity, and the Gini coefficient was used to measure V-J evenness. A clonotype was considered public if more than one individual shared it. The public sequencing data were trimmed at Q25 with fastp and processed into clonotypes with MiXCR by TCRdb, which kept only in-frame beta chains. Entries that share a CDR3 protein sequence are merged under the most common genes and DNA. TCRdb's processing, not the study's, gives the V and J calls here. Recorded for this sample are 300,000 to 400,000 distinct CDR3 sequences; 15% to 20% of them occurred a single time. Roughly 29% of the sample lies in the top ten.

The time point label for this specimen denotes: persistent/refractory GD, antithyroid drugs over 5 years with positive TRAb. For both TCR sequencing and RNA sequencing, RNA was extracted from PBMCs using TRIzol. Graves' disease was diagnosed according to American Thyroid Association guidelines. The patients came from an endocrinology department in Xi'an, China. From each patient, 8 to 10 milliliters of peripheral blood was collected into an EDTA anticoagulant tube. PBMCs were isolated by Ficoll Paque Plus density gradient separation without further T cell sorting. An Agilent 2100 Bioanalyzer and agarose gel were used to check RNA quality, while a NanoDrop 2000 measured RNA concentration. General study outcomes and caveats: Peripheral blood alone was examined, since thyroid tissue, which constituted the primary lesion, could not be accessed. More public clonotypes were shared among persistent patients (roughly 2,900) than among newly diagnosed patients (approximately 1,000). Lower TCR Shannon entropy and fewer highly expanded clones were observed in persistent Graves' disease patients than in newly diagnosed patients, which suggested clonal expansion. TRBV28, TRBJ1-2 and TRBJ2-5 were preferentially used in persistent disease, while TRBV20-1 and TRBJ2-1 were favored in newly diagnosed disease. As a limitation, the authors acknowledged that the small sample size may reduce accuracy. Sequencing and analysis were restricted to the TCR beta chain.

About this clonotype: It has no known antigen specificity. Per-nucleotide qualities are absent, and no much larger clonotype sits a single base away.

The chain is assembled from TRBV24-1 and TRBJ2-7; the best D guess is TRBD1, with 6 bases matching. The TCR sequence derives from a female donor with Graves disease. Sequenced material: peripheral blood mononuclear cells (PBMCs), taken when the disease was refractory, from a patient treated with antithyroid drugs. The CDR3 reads CATSDVGTSYEQYF. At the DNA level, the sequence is TGTGCCACCAGTGATGTGGGGACATCCTACGAGCAGTACTTC.